The 5 T cell receptor beta chains in this list originate from one sample, sequenced in a study of T cells after yellow fever vaccination. TCRdb called the 5' RACE reads again in MiXCR, with one record for every CDR3 protein. The sample has around 530,000 distinct CDR3 sequences; about 17% are singletons. The specimen was PBMCs, collected more than 4 days after the first yellow fever vaccination. The receptors stem from a man aged 18 to 30 who received the YFV17D yellow fever vaccine.

Details on this clonotype: One end of the junction does not line up with germline, which may come from a read error. The chain is built from TRBV7-6 and TRBJ2-7; 9 positions match TRBD1. Germline V gene data show CDR1 as SGHVS and CDR2 as FNYEAQ. This CDR3 contains 12 residues. The CDR3 spells CASSGAGTGFIF. The DNA for the CDR3 is TGTGCCAGCAGCGGAGCCGGGACAGGGTTCATTTTC.

The gene calls are TRBV7-8 and TRBJ2-7; the match to TRBD2 covers 8 bases. Germline CDR1 is SGHVS and CDR2 is FQNEAQ. The CDR3 consists of 11 residues. Germline trimming cut 8 bases from V and 6 bases from J; bases unmatched to any gene: 3. The CDR3 here is CASLGGAEQYV. CDR3 DNA sequence: TGTGCCAGCCTCGGGGGGGCCGAGCAGTACGTC.

This clonotype has just a few counts. This chain links TRBV7-9 with TRBJ2-5; 10 nucleotides agree with TRBD1. The CDR3 is made up of 16 amino acids. Germline trimming cut 5 bases from V and 3 bases from J; bases unmatched to any gene: 9. CDR1 SEHNR and CDR2 FQNEAQ come from the germline V gene (reference sequence). Written as DNA, the CDR3 is TGTGCCAGCAGCCCATGGGGACAGGGGCGGGAAGAGACCCAGTACTTC. It yields the protein CASSPWGQGREETQYF.

This clonotype was detected only a few times. This rearrangement joins TRBV28 to TRBJ2-7; tentative D call: TRBD1 (8 bases). Germline loops: CDR1 MDHEN, CDR2 SYDVKM. The CDR3 has 15 amino acids. V was pared by 5 bases and J by 7 bases, with 21 bases between. The DNA of the CDR3 is TGTGCCAGCAGTCGTCTCACAGGGGGGGCTAGGGAGCAGTACGTC. Amino acids: CASSRLTGGAREQYV.

This clonotype was seen more than once but under ten times. This sequence joins TRBV29-1 and TRBJ1-1; TRBD1 matches 9 bases. After removal of 6 bases from V and 5 bases from J, the junction contained 4 bases not matched to a gene. The CDR3 spans 12 residues. Per the germline V gene, CDR1 is SQVTM and CDR2 is ANQGSEA. Here the CDR3 DNA reads TGCAGCGTGGACAGGGGTGGGACTGAAGCTTTCTTT. As protein: CSVDRGGTEAFF. Filled out from reference TRBV29-1 and TRBJ1-1, the complete variable domain reads SAVISQKPSRDICQRGTSLTIQCQVDSQVTMMFWYRQQPGQSLTLIATANQGSEATYESGFVIDKFPISRPNLTFSTLTVSNMSPEDSSIYLCSVDRGGTEAFFGQGTRLTVV.